Listed here are 22 T cell receptor beta chains from one sample, sequenced in a study of identical twins. Each CDR3 protein is one row after TCRdb ran MiXCR on the 5' RACE reads. The sample has around 300,000 distinct CDR3 sequences, roughly 8.6% seen once. The same data also contributed to another study, on yellow fever vaccine responses in identical twins.

The material sequenced was memory (CD45RO+) T cells sorted from blood. The receptor set was obtained from a woman aged 18 to 35 in good health.

This clonotype was found a few times. The rearrangement links TRBV28 to TRBJ2-1, with TRBD2 identical over 8 bases. Germline V gene data show CDR1 as MDHEN and CDR2 as SYDVKM. The CDR3 length is 14 residues. Trimming at V came to 6 bases and at J to 8 bases, leaving 9 bases not matched to a gene. CDR3: CASSRGGSLHEQFF. DNA of the CDR3: TGTGCCAGCAGCCGGGGGGGATCGCTACATGAGCAGTTCTTC.

The chain carries TRBV24-1 and TRBJ2-7, with D hard to call. The CDR3 is 12 amino acids. V shed 1 base and J shed 6 bases, with 6 bases lying between them. CDR1 and CDR2 from the germline V gene are KGHDR and SFDVKD. The CDR3 coding sequence is TGTGCCACCAGTGATTTAACCGGCGAGCAGTACTTC. It codes for CATSDLTGEQYF.

The rearrangement joins TRBV9 to TRBJ2-2; D unresolved. Per the germline V gene, CDR1 is SGDLS and CDR2 is YYNGEE. This CDR3 spans 14 amino acids. Trimming cost V 0 bases and J 6 bases, with 9 bases left between them. CDR3 sequence (DNA): TGTGCCAGCAGCGTAGTGGCAGCCGCCGGGGAGCTGTTTTTT. Encoded protein: CASSVVAAAGELFF.

This clonotype was found many times. V usage is TRBV29-1 and J usage is TRBJ1-5; TRBD1 matches 8 bases. V gave up 6 bases and J gave up 4 bases; unmatched junction bases: 2. The CDR3 spans 12 residues. Germline-derived CDR1 and CDR2 are SQVTM and ANQGSEA. The CDR3 is CSVQGANQPQHF. DNA for the CDR3: TGCAGCGTCCAGGGGGCAAATCAGCCCCAGCATTTT. The variable domain in full, completed from reference TRBV29-1 and TRBJ1-5, reads SAVISQKPSRDICQRGTSLTIQCQVDSQVTMMFWYRQQPGQSLTLIATANQGSEATYESGFVIDKFPISRPNLTFSTLTVSNMSPEDSSIYLCSVQGANQPQHFGDGTRLSIL.

This clonotype occurred a few times. This chain connects TRBV5-1 to TRBJ2-1, with 9 bases fitting TRBD2. Germline V gene sequence: CDR1 SGHRS, CDR2 YFSETQ. This CDR3 contains 16 residues. With 0 bases clipped from V and 9 bases from J, the junction kept 10 bases outside the gene matches. DNA of the CDR3: TGCGCCAGCAGCTTGGCCCACGGACTAGCGCTGCGTGAGCAGTTCTTC. Protein product: CASSLAHGLALREQFF. Full variable domain (remainder filled in from reference TRBV5-1 and TRBJ2-1): KAGVTQTPRYLIKTRGQQVTLSCSPISGHRSVSWYQQTPGQGLQFLFEYFSETQRNKGNFPGRFSGRQFSNSRSEMNVSTLELGDSALYLCASSLAHGLALREQFFGPGTRLTVL.

The CDR3 coding sequence is TGTGCCAGCAGTGAACAAGGGGCCAATCAGCCCCAGCATTTT. This translates into CASSEQGANQPQHF. The V and J genes are TRBV2 and TRBJ1-5, with D perhaps matching TRBD1 (5 bases). This CDR3 comprises 14 residues. Per the germline V gene, CDR1 is SNHLY and CDR2 is FYNNEI. V was cut by 2 bases and J by 3 bases, with 8 bases left in between.

The V call is TRBV5-1, the J call TRBJ1-2; D remains unclear. This CDR3 is 11 amino acids long. Germline-derived CDR1 and CDR2 are SGHRS and YFSETQ. With 4 bases removed from V and 8 bases from J, the gap between germline ends came to 9 bases. This chain's CDR3 is CASSAGSGYTF. Written as DNA, the CDR3 is TGCGCCAGCAGCGCGGGAAGCGGCTACACCTTC. The full variable domain, with the rest looked up from reference TRBV5-1 and TRBJ1-2, is KAGVTQTPRYLIKTRGQQVTLSCSPISGHRSVSWYQQTPGQGLQFLFEYFSETQRNKGNFPGRFSGRQFSNSRSEMNVSTLELGDSALYLCASSAGSGYTFGSGTRLTVV.

The chain joins TRBV4-1 to TRBJ1-1; no clear D. Trimming took off 4 bases at V and 7 bases at J, with 16 bases between the two ends. CDR1 MGHRA and CDR2 YSYEKL come from the germline V gene. The CDR3 covers 14 residues. DNA for the CDR3: TGCGCCAGCAGCCGACCGACACGAGGTAGTGAAGCTTTCTTT. Its translation: CASSRPTRGSEAFF.

The chain uses TRBV7-9 and TRBJ2-3, with a tentative D call TRBD2 (5 bases). CDR3 length: 16 residues. Germline V gene data show CDR1 as SEHNR and CDR2 as FQNEAQ (reference sequence). Deletions cut 1 base from V and 4 bases from J, with 15 bases between. Here the CDR3 reads CASSLGPSSYSDTQYF. The CDR3 DNA is TGTGCCAGCAGCTTAGGGCCTTCTAGCTATTCAGATACGCAGTATTTT.

This clonotype appeared a few times. Here the CDR3 DNA reads TGTGCCAGCAGTTACAGCGGGACTACCCCCACAGATACGCAGTATTTT. This codes for CASSYSGTTPTDTQYF. The chain recombines TRBV6-5 with TRBJ2-3; 7 bases fit TRBD2. The CDR3 is made up of 16 amino acids. Germline CDR1 MNHEY, CDR2 SVGAGI. The V segment lost 2 bases and the J segment 2 bases; nucleotides outside the gene matches: 7.

This clonotype was picked up many times. This chain links TRBV6-5 with TRBJ1-5; perhaps TRBD1 as D (5 bases). Trimming pared 2 bases from V and 2 bases from J, leaving 13 bases between. From germline, CDR1 is MNHEY and CDR2 SVGAGI. The CDR3 has 16 amino acids. The DNA for the CDR3 is TGTGCCAGCAGTTACCGACAGACTCCTGGCAATCAGCCCCAGCATTTT. Translated: CASSYRQTPGNQPQHF.

This clonotype occurred a few times. The chain combines TRBV28 with TRBJ2-1; 11 nucleotides align to TRBD2. The CDR3 consists of 19 residues. With V trimmed by 5 bases and J by 2 bases, 14 bases remained unmatched. Looked up from germline, CDR1 is MDHEN and CDR2 is SYDVKM. CDR3 protein: CASSLTVPLGLAAYNEQFF. The CDR3 DNA is TGTGCCAGCAGTCTAACCGTACCCCTGGGACTAGCGGCCTACAATGAGCAGTTCTTC.

This clonotype came up many times. The CDR3 region is CAISVIPTEAFF. CDR3 coding DNA: TGTGCCATCAGTGTAATCCCGACTGAAGCTTTCTTT. The chain recombines TRBV10-3 with TRBJ1-1; D is undetermined. There are 12 residues in the CDR3. The V end was cut by 4 bases, the J end by 5 bases, with 8 bases between. The germline gives CDR1 ENHRY, CDR2 SYGVKD.

The table lists this clonotype with a few counts. The chain joins TRBV24-1 to TRBJ2-1; 8 nucleotides align to TRBD2. Germline V gene sequence: CDR1 KGHDR, CDR2 SFDVKD. Trimming at V came to 5 bases and at J to 7 bases, leaving 6 bases not matched to a gene. The CDR3 covers 14 residues. CDR3 DNA: TGTGCCACCAGTGTTAGCGGGATAGGAAATGAGCAGTTCTTC. Protein: CATSVSGIGNEQFF.

This chain uses TRBV7-9 with TRBJ2-5; tentatively, D is TRBD1 or TRBD2 (5 bases each). V dropped 5 bases and J dropped 5 bases, with 18 bases sitting between them. Per germline, CDR1 SEHNR and CDR2 FQNEAQ (reference sequence). The CDR3 sequence is 15 residues long. This CDR3 reads CASSPRRWGLETQYF. The DNA of the CDR3 is TGTGCCAGCAGCCCTCGTAGGTGGGGGTTGGAGACCCAGTACTTC. Filled out from reference TRBV7-9 and TRBJ2-5, the complete variable domain reads DTGVSQNPRHKITKRGQNVTFRCDPISEHNRLYWYRQTLGQGPEFLTYFQNEAQLEKSRLLSDRFSAERPKGSFSTLEIQRTEQGDSAMYLCASSPRRWGLETQYFGPGTRLLVL.

The CDR3 region is CASSEAGTGKEAFF. The CDR3 DNA reads as TGTGCCAGCAGTGAAGCCGGGACAGGAAAAGAAGCTTTCTTT. The genes are TRBV2 and TRBJ1-1; 8 bases line up with TRBD1. Trimming at V came to 0 bases and at J to 8 bases, leaving 5 bases not matched to a gene. The CDR3 consists of 14 residues. CDR1 SNHLY and CDR2 FYNNEI come from the germline V gene.

Many counts were recorded for this clonotype. This chain uses TRBV5-1 with TRBJ1-2; 9 nucleotides align to TRBD1. From germline, CDR1 is SGHRS and CDR2 YFSETQ. Trimming took 3 bases from V and 6 from J; bases not matched to a gene: 3. This CDR3 is 13 amino acids long. This chain's CDR3 is CASSSRQGDGYTF. Written as DNA, the CDR3 is TGCGCCAGCAGCTCAAGACAGGGGGATGGCTACACCTTC.

This clonotype has a count of ten or more. The chain employs TRBV27 and TRBJ1-1; D uncertain. The CDR3 runs to 14 residues. Per the germline V gene, CDR1 is MNHEY and CDR2 is SMNVEV (reference sequence). The V and J ends lost 3 bases and 1 base respectively, with 9 bases between them. CDR3 protein: CASSFLGKNTEAFF. The CDR3 DNA reads TGTGCCAGCAGTTTTCTAGGAAAGAACACTGAAGCTTTCTTT.

This clonotype was seen a handful of times. This chain uses TRBV10-3 with TRBJ1-1; D uncertain. Trimming removed 2 bases at V and 6 bases at J, with 7 bases between. CDR1 and CDR2 (germline): ENHRY, SYGVKD. This CDR3 comprises 12 residues. The CDR3 DNA reads TGTGCCATCAGTGAGACGAGCTCTGAAGCTTTCTTT. Its translation: CAISETSSEAFF.

This chain links TRBV6-1 with TRBJ1-1; 8 nucleotides align to TRBD1. The CDR3 runs to 14 residues. Germline assignment: CDR1 MNHNS and CDR2 SASEGT. V gave up 7 bases and J gave up 5 bases; unmatched junction bases: 9. This CDR3 is CASISRTGRTEAFF. CDR3 in DNA: TGTGCCAGCATCTCTAGGACAGGGAGGACTGAAGCTTTCTTT.

This clonotype was seen only once. The rearrangement uses TRBV3-1 and TRBJ1-6; tentatively, D is TRBD1 (6 bases). Trimming shortened V by 3 bases and J by 7 bases, and 13 bases separated the two germline ends. Germline V gives CDR1 LGHDT, CDR2 YNNKEL (reference sequence). The CDR3 has 15 residues. Here the CDR3 reads CASSQASGVNSPLHF. The CDR3 coding sequence is TGTGCCAGCAGCCAGGCATCAGGGGTCAATTCACCCCTCCACTTT.

This clonotype was counted at least ten times. The V call is TRBV10-3, the J call TRBJ2-7, with D tentatively TRBD1 (5 bases). CDR1 is ENHRY, CDR2 SYGVKD, per germline. V was trimmed by 3 bases and J by 1 base, leaving 10 bases between them. The CDR3 has 14 residues. The CDR3 sequence is CAISDPGKSYEQYV. Here the CDR3 DNA reads TGTGCCATCAGTGACCCAGGGAAATCCTACGAGCAGTACGTC.